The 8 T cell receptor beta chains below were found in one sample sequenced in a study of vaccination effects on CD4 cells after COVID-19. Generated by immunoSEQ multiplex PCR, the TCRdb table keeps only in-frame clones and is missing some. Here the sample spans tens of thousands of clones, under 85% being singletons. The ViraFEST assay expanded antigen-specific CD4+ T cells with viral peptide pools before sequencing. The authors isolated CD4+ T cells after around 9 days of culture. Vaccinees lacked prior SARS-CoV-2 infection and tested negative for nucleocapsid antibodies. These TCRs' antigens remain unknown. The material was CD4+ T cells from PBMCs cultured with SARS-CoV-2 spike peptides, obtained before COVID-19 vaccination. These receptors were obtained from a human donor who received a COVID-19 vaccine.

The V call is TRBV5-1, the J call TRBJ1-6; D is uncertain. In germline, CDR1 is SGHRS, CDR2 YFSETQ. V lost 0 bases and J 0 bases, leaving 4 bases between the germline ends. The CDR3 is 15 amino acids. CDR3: CASSLESSYNSPLHF. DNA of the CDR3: TGCGCCAGCAGCTTGGAGAGCTCCTATAATTCACCCCTCCACTTT.

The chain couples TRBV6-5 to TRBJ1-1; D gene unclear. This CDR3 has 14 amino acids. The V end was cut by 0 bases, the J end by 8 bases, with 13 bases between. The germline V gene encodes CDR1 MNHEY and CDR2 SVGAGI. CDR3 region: CASSYSLVSGEAFF. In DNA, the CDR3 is TGTGCCAGCAGTTACTCGCTTGTTTCAGGAGAAGCTTTCTTT.

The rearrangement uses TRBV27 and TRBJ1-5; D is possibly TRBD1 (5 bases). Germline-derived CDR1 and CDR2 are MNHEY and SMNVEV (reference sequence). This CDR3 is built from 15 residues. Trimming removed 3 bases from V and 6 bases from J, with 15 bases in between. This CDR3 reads CASSFTGREGQPQHF. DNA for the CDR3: TGTGCCAGCAGTTTTACCGGCAGGGAAGGTCAGCCCCAGCATTTT.

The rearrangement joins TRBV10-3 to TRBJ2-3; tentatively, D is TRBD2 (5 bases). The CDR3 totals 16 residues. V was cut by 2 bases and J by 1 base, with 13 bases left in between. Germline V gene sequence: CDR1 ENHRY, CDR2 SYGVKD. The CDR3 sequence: CAISEVGGGGTDTQYF. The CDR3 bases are TGTGCCATCAGTGAGGTGGGCGGAGGTGGCACAGATACGCAGTATTTT.

The CDR3: CASSLDQRDTQYF. The CDR3, as DNA: TGTGCCAGCAGCTTAGATCAGAGAGATACGCAGTATTTT. The chain combines TRBV11-2 with TRBJ2-3; D gene unclear. Trimming shortened V by 0 bases and J by 5 bases, and 6 bases separated the two germline ends. CDR3 length: 13 amino acids. Germline V CDR1 and CDR2: SGHAT, FQNNGV.

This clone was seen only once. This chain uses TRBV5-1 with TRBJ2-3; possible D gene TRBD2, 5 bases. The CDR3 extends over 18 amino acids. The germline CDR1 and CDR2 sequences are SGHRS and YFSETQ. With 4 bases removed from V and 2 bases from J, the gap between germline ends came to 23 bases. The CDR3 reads CASSPTVRGGFNTDTQYF. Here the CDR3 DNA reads TGCGCCAGCAGCCCAACCGTCCGAGGAGGCTTCAACACAGATACGCAGTATTTT.

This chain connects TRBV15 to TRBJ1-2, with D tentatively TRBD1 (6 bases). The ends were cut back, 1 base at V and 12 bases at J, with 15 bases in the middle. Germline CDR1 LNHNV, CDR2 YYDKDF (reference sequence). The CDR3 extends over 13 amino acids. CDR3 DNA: TGTGCCACCAGCAGAGCCCGACAGGTTGGAGACACCTTC. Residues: CATSRARQVGDTF.

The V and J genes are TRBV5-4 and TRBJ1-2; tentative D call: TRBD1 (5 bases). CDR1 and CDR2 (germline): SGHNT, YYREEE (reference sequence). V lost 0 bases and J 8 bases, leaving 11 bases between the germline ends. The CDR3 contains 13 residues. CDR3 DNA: TGTGCCAGCAGCTTGGTCCAGGGAGGGGGCTACACCTTC. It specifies CASSLVQGGGYTF.